This TCR beta chain was retrieved from a study of control samples from healthy donors and cancer patients. The CDR3 has 18 residues. V lost 5 bases and J lost 0, with 20 bases in between. CDR1 is LNHDA and CDR2 is SQIVND in the germline V gene (reference sequence). The method was immunoSEQ multiplex PCR; TCRdb's version includes in-frame clones alone and lacks a portion of them. The sample contains 98,000 or so clones, 79% of which appear only once. This clone was seen once. Sequencing was carried out using blood. This rearrangement joins TRBV19 to TRBJ1-3; a possible D gene is TRBD1 (6 bases). The receptor comes from a woman in her twenties or thirties in good health. The CDR3 reads CASSLSWTASYSGNTIYF. As DNA, the CDR3 is TGTGCCAGTAGTCTCTCGTGGACAGCAAGTTACTCTGGAAACACCATATATTTT.